These 3 T cell receptor beta chains were sequenced from one sample in a study of metastatic and nonmetastatic thyroid tumors. TCRdb re-processed the PCR reads through MiXCR. Of about 16,000 clones in the sample, about 31% were seen once. Before thyroid surgery, none of the patients had received any treatment. Sequenced material: tumor tissue. The receptors were sampled from a male donor with papillary thyroid cancer or a benign thyroid nodule (not recorded which). Some clones in this sample may be carry-over from other donors' samples.

This clone was seen ten or more times. This chain joins TRBV6-1 and TRBJ1-2, with a possible D match to TRBD1 (5 bases). The V gene's germline CDR1 is MNHNS and CDR2 SASEGT. Trimming stripped 6 bases from V and 0 bases from J, with 11 bases between. The CDR3 sequence is 14 residues long. The CDR3 reads CASRAGAANYGYTF. CDR3 in DNA: TGTGCCAGCAGGGCCGGGGCAGCTAACTATGGCTACACCTTC.

This clone was seen ten or more times. The same CDR3 can be traced to other DNA sequences in this sample. The J gene is TRBJ2-1, the V gene TRBV27; D not resolved. V was pared by 2 bases and J by 2 bases, with 7 bases between. The germline V gene encodes CDR1 MNHEY and CDR2 SMNVEV (reference sequence). There are 14 residues in the CDR3. CDR3 residues: CASSLGATYNEQFF. CDR3 nucleotide sequence: TGTGCCAGCAGTTTAGGCGCGACCTACAATGAGCAGTTCTTC.

This clone was recorded many times. CDR3 residues: CASRQARASTDTQYF. Written as DNA, the CDR3 is TGTGCCAGCAGGCAAGCGCGAGCTAGCACAGATACGCAGTATTTT. The chain carries TRBV27 and TRBJ2-3; D is unclear. Germline assignment: CDR1 MNHEY and CDR2 SMNVEV (reference sequence). V was cut by 6 bases and J by 0 bases, with 13 bases left in between. This CDR3 contains 15 residues.